A selection of T cell receptor beta chains follows, all from one sample in a study of T cell clusters in autoimmune cytopenias. TCRdb processed the multiplex PCR reads again and assigns one entry to each CDR3 protein, with no DNA. The repertoire shows 3,500 to 5,000 distinct CDR3 sequences; the top ten hold about 15%. Sequencing was performed on peripheral blood. Receptors were obtained from a human donor with an autoimmune cytopenia or autoimmune hepatitis (not recorded which). The CDR3 runs from the conserved cysteine through the conserved F or W. The order of the fields is V gene, clone size, J gene, CDR3 protein. Size tells how often a clone was seen (once, few, many) or the class of an expanded clone, and some rows leave it out.

v_gene: TRBV12-3/TRBV12-4; abundance: .; j_gene: TRBJ1-2; CDR3aa: CASSLGVGTGGRNYGYTF
v_gene: TRBV18; abundance: .; j_gene: TRBJ1-5; CDR3aa: CASATSVGQVSQPQHF
v_gene: TRBV19; abundance: .; j_gene: TRBJ1-1; CDR3aa: CASRKVSYGRTVNTEAFF
v_gene: TRBV19; abundance: medium-sized; j_gene: TRBJ1-5; CDR3aa: CASRVLRQGGFYQPQHF
v_gene: TRBV6-6; abundance: medium-sized; j_gene: TRBJ2-5; CDR3aa: CASRTSGRETQYF
v_gene: TRBV6-5; abundance: medium-sized; j_gene: TRBJ2-5; CDR3aa: CATGRRETQYF
v_gene: TRBV5-4; abundance: .; j_gene: TRBJ2-3; CDR3aa: CASSLLAGGPQDTDTQYF
v_gene: TRBV7-9; abundance: .; j_gene: TRBJ2-7; CDR3aa: CASSLNRRALPYEQYF
v_gene: TRBV19; abundance: .; j_gene: TRBJ2-7; CDR3aa: CASSFRDGRGPEQYF
v_gene: TRBV5-5; abundance: .; j_gene: TRBJ2-3; CDR3aa: CASSLDGLSTDTQYF
v_gene: TRBV10-3; abundance: .; j_gene: TRBJ1-2; CDR3aa: CAISDVGQGADGYTF
v_gene: TRBV5-5; abundance: .; j_gene: TRBJ2-2; CDR3aa: CASSRSMGGQGVRGELFF
v_gene: TRBV29-1; abundance: .; j_gene: TRBJ2-5; CDR3aa: CSVGGLAGGMETQYF
v_gene: TRBV12-3/TRBV12-4; abundance: .; j_gene: TRBJ2-5; CDR3aa: CASSPIGGGKTQYF
v_gene: TRBV19; abundance: .; j_gene: TRBJ1-2; CDR3aa: CASRLNRDRGIDYGYTF
v_gene: TRBV19; abundance: medium-sized; j_gene: TRBJ2-7; CDR3aa: CASSIDPAGEQYF
v_gene: TRBV27; abundance: .; j_gene: TRBJ2-1; CDR3aa: CASSYVTSGGSSNEQFF
v_gene: TRBV29-1; abundance: .; j_gene: TRBJ1-3; CDR3aa: CSVGGSGNTIYF
v_gene: TRBV6-5; abundance: .; j_gene: TRBJ2-3; CDR3aa: CASSYSGDTQYF
v_gene: TRBV12-3/TRBV12-4; abundance: .; j_gene: TRBJ2-1; CDR3aa: CASIGLENNEQFF
v_gene: TRBV20-1; abundance: .; j_gene: TRBJ2-3; CDR3aa: CSASGRFTDTQYF
v_gene: TRBV29-1; abundance: medium-sized; j_gene: TRBJ2-7; CDR3aa: CSALAASVEQYF
v_gene: TRBV30; abundance: large; j_gene: TRBJ2-7; CDR3aa: CAWSPTGWPREQYF
v_gene: TRBV27; abundance: .; j_gene: TRBJ2-7; CDR3aa: CASSSGTGGYEQYF
v_gene: TRBV19; abundance: .; j_gene: TRBJ2-5; CDR3aa: CASSTRTSGIVYNEQYF
v_gene: TRBV27; abundance: .; j_gene: TRBJ1-6; CDR3aa: CASSEGTGIPSPLHF
v_gene: TRBV6-5; abundance: medium-sized; j_gene: TRBJ2-3; CDR3aa: CASSYPTDIYTDTQYF
v_gene: TRBV29-1; abundance: medium-sized; j_gene: TRBJ2-3; CDR3aa: CSVRGGWGTDTQYF
v_gene: TRBV6-5; abundance: large; j_gene: TRBJ2-7; CDR3aa: CASSSPLSSYEQYF
v_gene: TRBV11-2; abundance: .; j_gene: TRBJ2-7; CDR3aa: CASSLGRTVPDEQYF
v_gene: TRBV18; abundance: .; j_gene: TRBJ1-6; CDR3aa: CASSPEEVYNSPLHF
v_gene: TRBV7-6; abundance: .; j_gene: TRBJ2-2; CDR3aa: CASQREPGELFF
v_gene: TRBV7-9; abundance: .; j_gene: TRBJ2-4; CDR3aa: CASSSEGVGDIQYF
v_gene: TRBV19; abundance: .; j_gene: TRBJ1-5; CDR3aa: CASTRGESNQPQHF
v_gene: TRBV19; abundance: medium-sized; j_gene: TRBJ2-1; CDR3aa: CASGGSGRRGEQFF
v_gene: TRBV18; abundance: .; j_gene: TRBJ1-3; CDR3aa: CASSPSGTSGNTIYF
v_gene: TRBV5-4; abundance: .; j_gene: TRBJ2-1; CDR3aa: CASSPGTSASYNEQFF
v_gene: TRBV6-6; abundance: .; j_gene: TRBJ2-1; CDR3aa: CASSYAQVRGTFYNEQFF
v_gene: TRBV7-2; abundance: .; j_gene: TRBJ2-2; CDR3aa: CASSLTAGVGTGELFF
v_gene: TRBV21-1; abundance: .; j_gene: TRBJ2-5; CDR3aa: CASSKVASGQETQYF
v_gene: TRBV7-9; abundance: .; j_gene: TRBJ2-2; CDR3aa: CASSLWGSENTGELFF
v_gene: TRBV7-6; abundance: large; j_gene: TRBJ2-3; CDR3aa: CASSSLAGGLTQYF
v_gene: TRBV12-3/TRBV12-4; abundance: medium-sized; j_gene: TRBJ2-2; CDR3aa: CASSFSSGRNTGELFF
v_gene: TRBV27; abundance: medium-sized; j_gene: TRBJ2-7; CDR3aa: CASSSYTSEQYF
v_gene: TRBV12-3/TRBV12-4; abundance: .; j_gene: TRBJ2-1; CDR3aa: CASRPGQETSGRAYNEQFF
v_gene: TRBV27; abundance: .; j_gene: TRBJ2-7; CDR3aa: CASSFSRNSVELPSYEQYF
v_gene: TRBV5-6; abundance: .; j_gene: TRBJ2-2; CDR3aa: CASSLGLAGQGRTGELFF
v_gene: TRBV12-3/TRBV12-4; abundance: medium-sized; j_gene: TRBJ2-1; CDR3aa: CASSSTSGREFF
v_gene: TRBV12-3/TRBV12-4; abundance: medium-sized; j_gene: TRBJ2-2; CDR3aa: CASSTRTSGRPGELFF
v_gene: TRBV19; abundance: medium-sized; j_gene: TRBJ2-1; CDR3aa: CASSISVEGGEQFF
v_gene: TRBV6-1; abundance: .; j_gene: TRBJ1-4; CDR3aa: CASSEIFFRRPGEKLFF
v_gene: TRBV19; abundance: medium-sized; j_gene: TRBJ2-7; CDR3aa: CASSIFLGGSYEQYF
v_gene: TRBV30; abundance: .; j_gene: TRBJ2-7; CDR3aa: CAWTGGPTEQYF